Presented here are 14 T cell receptor beta chains from one specimen sequenced in a study of blood T cells in healthy people across ages. Alongside a J-beta primer mix, a sample-barcoded 5' primer served in a second PCR lasting 7 to 11 cycles. TCRdb reprocessed the 5' RACE reads via MiXCR and lists one record per CDR3 protein. Found here are roughly 2 million distinct CDR3 sequences, 49% of them singletons; the top ten hold approximately 2%. Source material: blood. The receptors come from a woman in her thirties or forties in good health.

This chain links TRBV27 with TRBJ2-3; D possibly corresponds to TRBD1 (5 bases). V was trimmed by 5 bases and J by 4 bases, leaving 13 bases between them. CDR3 length: 14 amino acids. Germline assignment: CDR1 MNHEY and CDR2 SMNVEV (reference sequence). This CDR3 reads CASSMQGSADTQYF. CDR3 nucleotides: TGTGCCAGCAGTATGCAGGGTTCCGCAGATACGCAGTATTTT.

This clonotype was seen ten or more times. This chain joins TRBV5-1 and TRBJ2-1, with D maybe TRBD1 (6 bases). V was shortened by 4 bases and J by 0 bases, with 11 bases between the two germline ends. Germline values: CDR1 SGHRS, CDR2 YFSETQ. The CDR3 length is 15 residues. DNA for the CDR3: TGCGCCAGCAGCGGAGGACAGAGCTCCTACAATGAGCAGTTCTTC. This translates into CASSGGQSSYNEQFF.

V and J are TRBV7-9 and TRBJ2-1; TRBD2 agrees at 13 bases. V shed 2 bases and J 4 bases; nucleotides not matched to a gene: 11. The CDR3 length is 19 residues. CDR1 and CDR2 (germline): SEHNR, FQNEAQ (reference sequence). The chain's CDR3 is CASSLRTSGGIGGYNEQFF. CDR3 sequence (DNA): TGTGCCAGCAGCTTACGGACTAGCGGGGGTATAGGGGGGTACAATGAGCAGTTCTTC.

This clonotype was recorded once. The chain combines TRBV24-1 with TRBJ2-3; TRBD1 agrees at 7 bases. The germline V gene has CDR1 KGHDR and CDR2 SFDVKD. J gave up 3 bases and V 1 base, and 6 bases lay outside the gene matches. This CDR3 contains 16 residues. The CDR3 DNA follows: TGTGCCACCAGTGATTTCGTGACAGGGATGACAGATACGCAGTATTTT. Protein: CATSDFVTGMTDTQYF.

The chain recombines TRBV7-9 with TRBJ2-6, with a tentative D call TRBD1 (5 bases). V lost 3 bases and J lost 2, with 11 bases in between. Germline loops: CDR1 SEHNR, CDR2 FQNEAQ (reference sequence). The CDR3 spans 16 residues. CDR3 bases: TGTGCCAGCAGCTTCGTTTCAGGGACTGGGGCCAACGTCCTGACTTTC. Translated: CASSFVSGTGANVLTF.

The chain uses TRBV29-1 and TRBJ2-1; D is possibly TRBD2 (6 bases). The CDR3 runs to 14 residues. The V end was cut by 3 bases, the J end by 13 bases, with 22 bases between. Germline CDR1 reads SQVTM; CDR2 reads ANQGSEA. The CDR3 nucleotides are TGCAGCGTTGACTTCCTAGCGAGAGGGGAGACCCAGTTCTTC. It codes for CSVDFLARGETQFF.

This clonotype was counted only a few times. The chain uses TRBV5-1 and TRBJ2-7; the D is unclear. The CDR3 sequence is 15 residues long. The germline gives CDR1 SGHRS, CDR2 YFSETQ. V was trimmed by 0 bases and J by 0 bases, leaving 10 bases between them. CDR3 bases: TGCGCCAGCAGCTTGGCCGTATGGAGCTCCTACGAGCAGTACTTC. The encoded protein is CASSLAVWSSYEQYF.

The chain combines TRBV5-1 with TRBJ1-4; no clear D gene. This CDR3 is built from 14 residues. Germline CDR1 reads SGHRS; CDR2 reads YFSETQ. V lost 4 bases and J lost 5, with 12 bases in between. The CDR3 DNA is TGCGCCAGCAGCACCGGGATGAAAAATGAAAAACTGTTTTTT. Translation gives CASSTGMKNEKLFF.

This chain links TRBV20-1 with TRBJ2-3; 8 bases align to TRBD2. V lost 5 bases, J lost 5 bases, and 9 bases stayed unmatched. This CDR3 has 14 amino acids. Germline V CDR1 and CDR2: DFQATT, SNEGSKA (reference sequence). The CDR3 region has the DNA TGCAGTGCTTTTACGGGGGGGCCCTTAGATACGCAGTATTTT. As protein: CSAFTGGPLDTQYF.

V gene TRBV6-5 combines with J gene TRBJ2-1; 8 bases align to TRBD2. Near its end, the DNA agrees better with TRBJ2-7, so the J call may be wrong. Germline loops: CDR1 MNHEY, CDR2 SVGAGI. There are 20 residues in the CDR3. CDR3 sequence reads: CASSLLAGGMAPLSYNEQYF. As DNA, the CDR3 is TGTGCCAGCAGCCTACTCGCGGGAGGAATGGCTCCTCTCTCCTACAATGAGCAGTACTTC.

The CDR3 nucleotides are TGCAGTTCTTCCCTTGGGCTCCTCACAGATACGCAGTATTTT. It specifies CSSSLGLLTDTQYF. J is TRBJ2-3 and V is TRBV20-1, with unresolved D. This CDR3 comprises 14 residues. CDR1 DFQATT and CDR2 SNEGSKA come from the germline V gene (reference sequence). The V end was cut by 8 bases, the J end by 2 bases, with 17 bases between.

V gene TRBV14 combines with J gene TRBJ1-1; no clear D. This CDR3 contains 17 residues. V gave up 3 bases and J gave up 4 bases, with 21 bases separating them. The germline gives CDR1 SGHDN, CDR2 FVKESK. CDR3 region: CASSHLPRTARVTEAFF. The CDR3 DNA is TGTGCCAGCAGCCATTTGCCCAGGACGGCCCGAGTCACTGAAGCTTTCTTT.

The chain links TRBV2 to TRBJ2-1; 8 bases align to TRBD1. With V trimmed by 6 bases and J by 5 bases, 6 bases remained unmatched. The CDR3 length is 14 residues. Germline values: CDR1 SNHLY, CDR2 FYNNEI. The CDR3 DNA reads as TGTGCCAGCAGCAGGACAGGGTGGGACAATGAGCAGTTCTTC. As protein: CASSRTGWDNEQFF.

This chain connects TRBV9 to TRBJ2-1; D might be TRBD2 (7 bases). CDR3 length: 18 residues. V lost 3 bases to trimming and J lost 7 bases, with 26 bases between them. The V gene's germline CDR1 is SGDLS and CDR2 YYNGEE. The CDR3 sequence: CASSGSVGGGVAVNEQFF. Written as DNA, the CDR3 is TGTGCCAGCAGCGGCAGCGTGGGGGGGGGCGTTGCGGTGAATGAGCAGTTCTTC.